This is a list of T cell receptor beta chains from one sample in a study of cytomegalovirus exposure and HLA in healthy donors. Clones were sequenced by immunoSEQ multiplex PCR, and TCRdb holds only the in-frame ones, with some missing. This table holds 100,000 to 120,000 clones, around 79% found once. The sequencing input was PBMCs. These receptors all stem from a woman aged 30 to 39 in good health and CMV-seronegative. Both conserved end residues are trimmed from each CDR3. The order of the fields is V gene, CDR3 length, clone size, D gene, CDR3 protein. A D gene is named only where the DNA matches it firmly. Clone sizes are given selectively: once, few, many, or a class where the clone is expanded.

v_call: TRBV9; cdr3_length: 13; clone_size: .; d_call: TRBD2; cdr3_aa: ASSARGLRGDEQF
v_call: TRBV9; cdr3_length: 13; clone_size: .; d_call: TRBD1; cdr3_aa: ASSMGTGAGNTIY
v_call: TRBV28; cdr3_length: 12; clone_size: .; d_call: TRBD1; cdr3_aa: ASSDGTGGSPLH
v_call: TRBV19; cdr3_length: 13; clone_size: .; d_call: TRBD1; cdr3_aa: ASSIQETGANEQY
v_call: TRBV6-5; cdr3_length: 11; clone_size: .; d_call: .; cdr3_aa: ASSPRTSYEQY
v_call: TRBV7-3; cdr3_length: 10; clone_size: few; d_call: .; cdr3_aa: ASSQGLGTQY
v_call: TRBV7-6; cdr3_length: 15; clone_size: few; d_call: TRBD2; cdr3_aa: ASSHGTSGSGDNEQF
v_call: TRBV13; cdr3_length: 11; clone_size: .; d_call: .; cdr3_aa: ASSLSVTGELF
v_call: TRBV19; cdr3_length: 12; clone_size: .; d_call: .; cdr3_aa: ASSYGQNTGELF
v_call: TRBV11-1; cdr3_length: 13; clone_size: few; d_call: .; cdr3_aa: ASSPRTWSADTQY
v_call: TRBV7-2; cdr3_length: 15; clone_size: .; d_call: .; cdr3_aa: ASSLLGVGKSYNEQF
v_call: TRBV12-2; cdr3_length: 12; clone_size: .; d_call: .; cdr3_aa: ASRLIQIPYEQY
v_call: TRBV28; cdr3_length: 18; clone_size: .; d_call: TRBD2; cdr3_aa: ASSKGLAGVQVAWGETQY